The 3 T cell receptor beta chains in this list originate from one sample, sequenced in a study of blood T cell repertoires in COVID-19. TCRdb keeps only in-frame clones here, not all; method: immunoSEQ multiplex PCR. The repertoire holds approximately 150,000 clones, with roughly 90% as singletons. The specimen sequenced was peripheral blood. The source is a human donor in a cohort sampled during active COVID-19.

The J gene is TRBJ1-2, the V gene TRBV5-4, with a weak D call TRBD1 (6 bases). Trimming shortened V by 3 bases and J by 6 bases, and 15 bases separated the two germline ends. CDR3 length: 14 amino acids. Germline-derived CDR1 and CDR2 are SGHNT and YYREEE (reference sequence). This CDR3 reads CASSWRAGENGYTF. As DNA, the CDR3 is TGTGCCAGCAGCTGGCGGGCAGGGGAGAATGGCTACACCTTC.

This chain connects TRBV4-2 to TRBJ2-1, with TRBD2 matching 7 bases. V dropped 0 bases and J dropped 3; count of bases not matched to a gene: 5. The CDR3 extends over 16 amino acids. In germline, CDR1 is LGHNA, CDR2 YNFKEQ. CDR3 residues: CASSQDLGGGYNEQFF. For the CDR3, the DNA is TGTGCCAGCAGCCAAGATCTTGGCGGGGGCTACAATGAGCAGTTCTTC.

The V and J genes are TRBV9 and TRBJ2-2; 8 positions match TRBD2. The CDR3 covers 16 residues. Germline CDR1 is SGDLS and CDR2 is YYNGEE. With 0 bases clipped from V and 4 bases from J, the junction kept 5 bases outside the gene matches. The CDR3 nucleotides read TGTGCCAGCAGCGTAGCTGGGACTAGGATCACCGGGGAGCTGTTTTTT. Its protein product is CASSVAGTRITGELFF.